The sequence of this T cell receptor (beta chain) was determined in a study of blood T cell repertoires in COVID-19. Authors' methods: Amplification with reference gene primers provided the estimates of nucleated cell counts. TCRdb keeps only in-frame clones here, not all; method: immunoSEQ multiplex PCR. V and J calls plus clone size are reproduced from that table; the DNA served to infer D and trimming. The table records approximately 150,000 clones, approximately 93% of them present only once. This CDR3 is built from 14 residues. V lost 3 bases and J 4 bases, leaving 9 bases between the germline ends. Germline V CDR1 and CDR2: LNHDA, SQIVND (reference sequence).

Material for sequencing was peripheral blood. The TCR was taken from a woman aged 55-69 years with COVID-19, enrolled during active disease. This chain joins TRBV19 and TRBJ1-4; possibly TRBD1 for D (6 bases). The CDR3, as DNA: TGTGCCAGTAGTATCCGACAGGATAATGAAAAACTGTTTTTT. This encodes CASSIRQDNEKLFF.